Each of the 4 T cell receptor beta chains below was sequenced from the same sample in a study of cytomegalovirus exposure and HLA in healthy donors. The PCR employed 60 Vbeta primers together with 13 Jbeta primers. The protocol was immunoSEQ multiplex PCR, while the TCRdb copy is restricted to in-frame clones and leaves out a portion. This table holds approximately 190,000 clones, approximately 78% found once. What was sequenced was PBMCs. The receptors were gathered from a young woman in good health and CMV-seronegative.

The gene calls are TRBV7-2 and TRBJ2-1; 9 positions agree with TRBD2. Germline CDR1 is SGHTA and CDR2 is FQGNSA. V dropped 4 bases and J dropped 3; count of bases not matched to a gene: 7. The CDR3 has 16 amino acids. This chain's CDR3 is CASSSILAGDYNEQFF. As DNA, the CDR3 is TGTGCCAGCAGCTCCATACTAGCGGGTGACTACAATGAGCAGTTCTTC.

This chain connects TRBV28 to TRBJ2-7; 7 bases are a match to TRBD2. The CDR3 is made up of 16 amino acids. Germline trimming cut 2 bases from V and 5 bases from J; bases unmatched to any gene: 12. Germline CDR1 and CDR2: MDHEN and SYDVKM. The CDR3 DNA reads TGTGCCAGCAGTTTAGGGGGGTTAGGACTAGTCCACGAGCAGTACTTC. As protein: CASSLGGLGLVHEQYF.

The chain combines TRBV5-5 with TRBJ1-4, with unresolved D. Germline V lookup: CDR1 SGHKS, CDR2 YYEKEE (reference sequence). The V gene lost 0 bases and the J gene lost 7 bases, with 16 bases spanning the gap. The CDR3 totals 16 residues. The CDR3 protein is CASSLAGRASLEKLFF. DNA of the CDR3: TGTGCCAGCAGCTTGGCGGGGAGGGCAAGCCTTGAAAAACTGTTTTTT.

This clone was seen once. The chain uses TRBV13 and TRBJ2-2, with 10 bases that match TRBD2. Germline V gives CDR1 PRHDT, CDR2 FYEKMQ (reference sequence). The trim removed 5 bases at V and 5 bases at J, leaving 8 bases unmatched. This CDR3 is 16 amino acids long. The CDR3 nucleotides are TGTGCCAGCAGCATATCCGGGACTAGCGTAACCGGGGAGCTGTTTTTT. Amino acids: CASSISGTSVTGELFF.